The entry below describes one T cell receptor (beta chain). Its antigen is still unknown. The V gene's germline CDR1 is SNHLY and CDR2 FYNNEI. This CDR3 region has 15 residues. After removal of 1 base from V and 6 bases from J, the junction contained 5 bases not matched to a gene. RNA transcripts provided the template for amplifying TCR beta CDR3 regions. Following a first-round RT-PCR that used HTBI primers, a second-round multiplex PCR was carried out. TCRdb redid the calling of the multiplex PCR reads with MiXCR, one entry per CDR3 protein. The table records about 480,000 distinct CDR3 sequences, about an eighth of them present only once. The data were taken from a study of Graves' ophthalmopathy and Graves' hyperthyroidism. Symptoms, serum thyroxine and TRAb, thyroid ultrasound, and orbital computed tomography formed the diagnostic basis. General study results and limits: Most thyroid clonotypes expanded beyond 0.001 frequency were also found in blood.

The chain combines TRBV2 with TRBJ1-5; 8 positions agree with TRBD1. The specimen sequenced was blood. The clonotype originates from a young woman with Graves' ophthalmopathy. The CDR3 region has the DNA TGTGCCAGCAGTGAAGACCAGGGGGCTAGTCAGCCCCAGCATTTT. This codes for CASSEDQGASQPQHF.